Following are 30 T cell receptor beta chains from one sample sequenced in a study of T cell clones after liver transplantation. Using immunoSEQ multiplex PCR, the repertoire was profiled, and TCRdb retains in-frame clones only, with some absent. Of tens of thousands of clones listed, around 70% are singletons. Sequencing used CD4+ T cells from blood, obtained at the 22-month timepoint. The receptors shown here come from a human patient who received a liver transplant. Some T cells may have originated in the graft donor.

The sample holds one count of this clone. This sample includes further DNA sequences coding for the same CDR3. This chain uses TRBV28 with TRBJ2-7; D may be TRBD1 or TRBD2 (5 bases each). The length of the CDR3 is 13 residues. The germline V and J ends were trimmed by 2 bases and 2 bases, with 7 bases remaining between them. CDR1 is MDHEN and CDR2 is SYDVKM in the germline V gene. The CDR3 is CASSLGGTYEQYF. DNA for the CDR3: TGTGCCAGCAGTTTAGGGGGAACCTACGAGCAGTACTTC.

The chain carries TRBV6-6 and TRBJ2-7, with a weak D call TRBD1 (6 bases). Germline V gives CDR1 MNHNY, CDR2 SVGAGI (reference sequence). The ends were cut back, 2 bases at V and 5 bases at J, with 13 bases in the middle. The CDR3 has 14 amino acids. This chain's CDR3 is CASSYQGLKDEQYF. The CDR3 nucleotides read TGTGCCAGCAGTTACCAGGGGCTAAAGGACGAGCAGTACTTC.

This chain connects TRBV9 to TRBJ1-6; possibly TRBD1 for D (6 bases). Trimming stripped 0 bases from V and 10 bases from J, with 14 bases between. Germline V gene lookup returns CDR1 SGDLS and CDR2 YYNGEE. The CDR3 consists of 15 residues. CDR3 DNA: TGTGCCAGCAGCGTAGGGGCAGGGGAAGACTCACCCCTCCACTTT. Its protein product is CASSVGAGEDSPLHF.

This clone was detected only a few times. The rearrangement joins TRBV11-2 to TRBJ1-2; D not certain. This CDR3 is 13 amino acids long. Trimming pared 1 base from V and 6 bases from J, leaving 9 bases between. Per germline, CDR1 SGHAT and CDR2 FQNNGV. CDR3 DNA sequence: TGTGCCAGCAGCTTAGGCGGGATTAATGGCTACACCTTC. Translated, it gives CASSLGGINGYTF. The variable domain in full, with the rest retrieved from reference TRBV11-2 and TRBJ1-2, is EAGVAQSPRYKIIEKRQSVAFWCNPISGHATLYWYQQILGQGPKLLIQFQNNGVVDDSQLPKDRFSAERLKGVDSTLKIQPAKLEDSAVYLCASSLGGINGYTFGSGTRLTVV.

The chain recombines TRBV10-3 with TRBJ1-3; 9 nucleotides agree with TRBD1. V was clipped by 10 bases and J by 0 bases; unmatched bases: 4. The CDR3 sequence is 14 residues long. The germline CDR1 and CDR2 sequences are ENHRY and SYGVKD. CDR3 sequence reads: CATGTGNSGNTIYF. In nucleotides, the CDR3 is TGTGCCACAGGGACAGGGAACTCTGGAAACACCATATATTTT.

Only one count was recorded for this clone. J is TRBJ2-2 and V is TRBV11-2, with a tentative D call TRBD2 (5 bases). V was cut by 2 bases and J by 4 bases, with 14 bases left in between. The length of the CDR3 is 16 residues. Germline-derived CDR1 and CDR2 are SGHAT and FQNNGV. CDR3 coding DNA: TGTGCCAGCAGCTTATACGAGGGTTCTAGCACCGGGGAGCTGTTTTTT. Translated, it gives CASSLYEGSSTGELFF.

In this sample, this clone turned up a few times. This rearrangement joins TRBV11-3 to TRBJ2-7, with unresolved D. CDR1 is SGHNT and CDR2 is YENEEA in the germline V gene. There are 14 residues in the CDR3. Trimming took off 4 bases at V and 2 bases at J, with 12 bases between the two ends. The CDR3 spells CASSSHSEAYEQYF. DNA for the CDR3: TGTGCCAGCAGCTCGCACAGTGAAGCCTACGAGCAGTACTTC.

J is TRBJ1-1 and V is TRBV7-9; 8 nucleotides line up with TRBD1. The V and J ends lost 1 base and 1 base, in that order; junction bases with no gene match: 2. The CDR3 runs to 15 residues. Germline V gene sequence: CDR1 SEHNR, CDR2 FQNEAQ (reference sequence). This CDR3 is CASSLDGTGNTEAFF. The CDR3 DNA reads as TGTGCCAGCAGCTTAGATGGGACAGGGAACACTGAAGCTTTCTTT.

The chain couples TRBV2 to TRBJ2-3; D is perhaps TRBD1 (5 bases). The germline V and J ends were trimmed by 7 bases and 1 base, with 21 bases remaining between them. CDR1 and CDR2 (germline): SNHLY, FYNNEI. The CDR3 covers 17 residues. The CDR3 DNA follows: TGTGCCAGCACCCCTTCAGGGTGGTTCCCCGGCACAGATACGCAGTATTTT. Its protein is CASTPSGWFPGTDTQYF.

The genes are TRBV5-1 and TRBJ1-3, with D perhaps TRBD1 (5 bases). The CDR3 runs 16 residues. Germline assignment: CDR1 SGHRS and CDR2 YFSETQ. The V and J ends lost 2 bases and 0 bases respectively, with 12 bases between them. In nucleotides, the CDR3 is TGCGCCAGCAGCTTAACAGGCCCTTACTCTGGAAACACCATATATTTT. Its translation is CASSLTGPYSGNTIYF.

This rearrangement joins TRBV28 to TRBJ1-5; 9 positions match TRBD1. V shed 5 bases, J shed 7 bases, and the junction held 3 bases outside the gene matches. This CDR3 is built from 13 residues. Germline CDR1 MDHEN, CDR2 SYDVKM. The CDR3 is CASSPGTGQPQHF. DNA of the CDR3: TGTGCCAGCAGTCCCGGGACAGGGCAGCCCCAGCATTTT. Full variable domain (missing parts from reference TRBV28 and TRBJ1-5): DVKVTQSSRYLVKRTGEKVFLECVQDMDHENMFWYRQDPGLGLRLIYFSYDVKMKEKGDIPEGYSVSREKKERFSLILESASTNQTSMYLCASSPGTGQPQHFGDGTRLSIL.

The J gene is TRBJ2-7, the V gene TRBV6-5, with TRBD1 identical over 10 bases. V shed 6 bases, J shed 3 bases, and the junction held 5 bases outside the gene matches. Germline assignment: CDR1 MNHEY and CDR2 SVGAGI. This CDR3 region has 14 residues. The CDR3 coding sequence is TGTGCCAGCAGCCCCGGACAGGGGGTCTACGAGCAGTACTTC. Protein product: CASSPGQGVYEQYF.

This clone was found once. The chain carries TRBV6-5 and TRBJ2-5, with no clear D. This CDR3 has 11 amino acids. V shed 5 bases and J shed 3 bases, with 4 bases lying between them. CDR1 is MNHEY, CDR2 SVGAGI, per germline. The CDR3 DNA follows: TGTGCCAGCAGTAGGAAAGAGACCCAGTACTTC. Translated: CASSRKETQYF.

The chain links TRBV28 to TRBJ2-7; the match to TRBD1 covers 9 bases. Germline V gene lookup returns CDR1 MDHEN and CDR2 SYDVKM. The CDR3 spans 14 residues. J lost 5 bases, V lost 9 bases, and 11 bases had no gene match. This chain's CDR3 is CASWGGTGKHEQYF. Written as DNA, the CDR3 is TGTGCCAGTTGGGGAGGGACAGGGAAACACGAGCAGTACTTC. Looking up the rest from reference TRBV28 and TRBJ2-7 gives the full variable domain: DVKVTQSSRYLVKRTGEKVFLECVQDMDHENMFWYRQDPGLGLRLIYFSYDVKMKEKGDIPEGYSVSREKKERFSLILESASTNQTSMYLCASWGGTGKHEQYFGPGTRLTVT.

The chain uses TRBV10-1 and TRBJ2-1; TRBD1 matches at 7 bases. Per germline, CDR1 WNHNN and CDR2 SYGVQD (reference sequence). V was pared by 4 bases and J by 8 bases, with 11 bases of the junction left unmatched. This CDR3 comprises 15 residues. CDR3 sequence reads: CASSATGNRGDEQFF. The CDR3, as DNA: TGCGCCAGCAGTGCGACGGGGAACAGGGGCGATGAGCAGTTCTTC.

The J gene is TRBJ1-1, the V gene TRBV28; a weak D match, TRBD1 (6 bases). The CDR3 length is 14 residues. The V end was cut by 2 bases, the J end by 7 bases, with 14 bases between. Germline V gene sequence: CDR1 MDHEN, CDR2 SYDVKM. The CDR3 DNA reads TGTGCCAGCAGTTTAGGGGGCAGGGGATATGAAGCTTTCTTT. It encodes CASSLGGRGYEAFF. Combining the CDR3 with reference TRBV28 and TRBJ1-1 gives the whole variable domain DVKVTQSSRYLVKRTGEKVFLECVQDMDHENMFWYRQDPGLGLRLIYFSYDVKMKEKGDIPEGYSVSREKKERFSLILESASTNQTSMYLCASSLGGRGYEAFFGQGTRLTVV.

This rearrangement joins TRBV27 to TRBJ2-6; 9 nucleotides agree with TRBD1. The CDR3 spans 17 residues. V dropped 4 bases and J dropped 0; count of bases not matched to a gene: 4. The germline V gene encodes CDR1 MNHEY and CDR2 SMNVEV (reference sequence). The CDR3 reads CASSSGTGNSGANVLTF. Written as DNA, the CDR3 is TGTGCCAGCAGTTCCGGGACAGGGAACTCTGGGGCCAACGTCCTGACTTTC.

The J gene is TRBJ1-6, the V gene TRBV19; no clear D. The CDR3 is 13 residues long. Trimming removed 5 bases at V and 9 bases at J, with 11 bases between. In germline, CDR1 is LNHDA, CDR2 SQIVND (reference sequence). The CDR3 DNA follows: TGTGCCAGTAGTGGCACACAGACTTCACCCCTCCACTTT. It encodes CASSGTQTSPLHF.

In its sample, this clone was seen a few times. Other DNA sequences of this sample code for an identical CDR3. This sequence joins TRBV5-1 and TRBJ2-7; 7 bases line up with TRBD1. J was trimmed by 4 bases and V by 1 base; bases with no gene match: 2. This CDR3 is built from 13 residues. CDR1 SGHRS and CDR2 YFSETQ come from the germline V gene. CDR3 sequence (DNA): TGCGCCAGCAGCTTGAGACAGGGTTACGAGCAGTACTTC. It translates to CASSLRQGYEQYF.

V gene TRBV28 combines with J gene TRBJ1-5; the D gene is possibly TRBD1 (6 bases). The CDR3 sequence is 14 residues long. V lost 6 bases to trimming and J lost 0 bases, with 9 bases between them. Looked up from germline, CDR1 is MDHEN and CDR2 is SYDVKM. CDR3 sequence reads: CASRQGNSNQPQHF. The CDR3 nucleotides are TGTGCCAGCAGACAGGGAAATAGCAATCAGCCCCAGCATTTT.

This clone was detected a few times. This same CDR3 is encoded by further DNA sequences in the sample. This chain connects TRBV7-9 to TRBJ1-1; D is uncertain. The CDR3 contains 12 residues. Germline lookup yields CDR1 SEHNR and CDR2 FQNEAQ (reference sequence). V gave up 5 bases and J gave up 5 bases, with 9 bases separating them. The chain's CDR3 is CASSQTGTEAFF. CDR3 nucleotides: TGTGCCAGCAGCCAAACGGGAACTGAAGCTTTCTTT.

The rearrangement links TRBV5-1 to TRBJ2-6; D gene ambiguous. This CDR3 region has 17 residues. Germline V gene sequence: CDR1 SGHRS, CDR2 YFSETQ. V shed 4 bases and J shed 1 base, with 15 bases lying between them. CDR3 residues: CASSRGILASGANVLTF. In DNA, the CDR3 is TGCGCCAGCAGCCGAGGAATCCTGGCATCTGGGGCCAACGTCCTGACTTTC.

This chain joins TRBV7-8 and TRBJ1-1, with D uncertain. V lost 8 bases to trimming and J lost 4 bases, with 14 bases between them. The germline gives CDR1 SGHVS, CDR2 FQNEAQ. The CDR3 loop spans 13 amino acids. The CDR3 sequence: CASRFGGSTEAFF. The DNA of the CDR3 is TGTGCCAGCCGGTTTGGAGGGAGCACTGAAGCTTTCTTT.

The V gene is TRBV7-2, the J gene TRBJ2-1, with a tentative D call TRBD1 (6 bases). Trimming pared 8 bases from V and 9 bases from J, leaving 20 bases between. The CDR3 is 14 residues long. The germline CDR1 and CDR2 sequences are SGHTA and FQGNSA. DNA of the CDR3: TGTGCCAGCCTAGCTAGGATAACAGGGTCTGAGCAGTTCTTC. This translates into CASLARITGSEQFF.

The rearrangement joins TRBV4-2 to TRBJ2-1; perhaps D is TRBD1 or TRBD2 (6 bases each). V shed 0 bases and J shed 16 bases, with 22 bases lying between them. This CDR3 is 15 amino acids long. Germline CDR1 LGHNA, CDR2 YNFKEQ. The CDR3 bases are TGTGCCAGCAGCCAAGATTATCACGGGGGCAGGGCGAGTTTCTTC. Translated, it gives CASSQDYHGGRASFF.

The chain employs TRBV18 and TRBJ1-5; 8 positions match TRBD1. The V segment lost 4 bases and the J segment 3 bases; nucleotides outside the gene matches: 2. Germline CDR1 and CDR2: KGHSH and LQKENI. The CDR3 is made up of 14 amino acids. Written as DNA, the CDR3 is TGTGCCAGCTCACTGACAGGGGACAATCAGCCCCAGCATTTT. It codes for CASSLTGDNQPQHF.

The chain carries TRBV6-1 and TRBJ2-7; 8 nucleotides match TRBD1. The V and J ends lost 6 bases and 2 bases, in that order; junction bases with no gene match: 6. This CDR3 region has 14 residues. Looked up from germline, CDR1 is MNHNS and CDR2 is SASEGT. In DNA, the CDR3 is TGTGCCAGCAGGTCCGGGACAGGCCCCTACGAGCAGTACTTC. It specifies CASRSGTGPYEQYF.

This sequence joins TRBV19 and TRBJ1-4; TRBD1 matches at 8 bases. Germline values: CDR1 LNHDA, CDR2 SQIVND (reference sequence). There are 17 residues in the CDR3. V lost 5 bases and J lost 8; bases outside the gene matches: 16. Here the CDR3 DNA reads TGTGCCAGTAGTCTCGGGACAGGAGATGCGTTGGGCGAAAAACTGTTTTTT. This translates into CASSLGTGDALGEKLFF.

The V call is TRBV30, the J call TRBJ1-5, with D tentatively TRBD1 (6 bases). Germline lookup yields CDR1 GTSNPN and CDR2 SVGIG (reference sequence). V lost 2 bases to trimming and J lost 1 base, with 12 bases between them. The CDR3 sequence is 15 residues long. The CDR3 loop is CAWSPQGWSNQPQHF. The CDR3 DNA is TGTGCCTGGAGTCCCCAGGGGTGGAGCAATCAGCCCCAGCATTTT.

The genes are TRBV7-3 and TRBJ2-2, with a weak D call TRBD1 (5 bases). V was shortened by 5 bases and J by 0 bases, with 13 bases between the two germline ends. The CDR3 has 16 residues. Germline V gene data show CDR1 as SGHTA and CDR2 as FQGTGA. CDR3 nucleotide sequence: TGTGCCAGCAGCCCCCGACAGATCGCGAACACCGGGGAGCTGTTTTTT. It specifies CASSPRQIANTGELFF.